This entry concerns a single T cell receptor beta chain. This sample was included in a study of T cells in Graves' hyperthyroidism and ophthalmopathy. Germline values: CDR1 KGHSH, CDR2 LQKENI. The CDR3 spans 14 residues. The V and J ends lost 5 bases and 4 bases, in that order; junction bases with no gene match: 7. Researchers took RNA transcripts and amplified the TCR beta CDR3 regions from them. In the first-round RT-PCR of the TCR CDR3, the HTBI primer set was used. TCRdb used MiXCR to reprocess the multiplex PCR reads, holding one entry per CDR3 protein. The sample has hundreds of thousands of distinct CDR3 sequences; approximately 14% are singletons.

The specimen was blood. The chain recombines TRBV18 with TRBJ2-5; TRBD1 matches 7 bases. The receptor comes from a man aged 18-30 years with Graves' ophthalmopathy. As DNA, the CDR3 is TGTGCCAGCTCAGCTCCGGGACAGAGAGAGACCCAGTACTTC. Protein product: CASSAPGQRETQYF.